These 30 T cell receptor beta chains came from one sample sequenced in a study of blood T cell repertoires in COVID-19. Sequencing was performed with immunoSEQ multiplex PCR; in TCRdb, only in-frame clones are kept and a portion is missing. The sample lists about 100,000 clones; 70% to 80% were seen once. The sequencing input was peripheral blood. The receptors were sampled from a man between 65 and 85 years old with active or convalescent COVID-19.

The chain carries TRBV21-1 and TRBJ2-7; the D call of TRBD1 is as the table states it, not checked on the DNA. TRBV21-1 is a documented pseudogene. The CDR3 consists of 15 residues. CDR3 region: CASSTRTGSSYEQYF. CDR3 in DNA: TGTGCCAGCAGCACCCGGACAGGGAGCTCCTACGAGCAGTACTTC.

This chain links TRBV12-3 or TRBV12-4 with TRBJ1-5; no clear D. V was pared by 6 bases and J by 1 base, with 4 bases between. The CDR3 is made up of 12 amino acids. The chain's CDR3 is CASSYSNQPQHF. As DNA, the CDR3 is TGTGCCAGCAGCTACAGCAATCAGCCCCAGCATTTT.

This chain connects TRBV14 to TRBJ2-7; D may be TRBD2 (5 bases). Looked up from germline, CDR1 is SGHDN and CDR2 is FVKESK. This CDR3 has 15 amino acids. The V gene lost 4 bases and the J gene lost 1 base, with 14 bases spanning the gap. Here the CDR3 DNA reads TGTGCCAGCAGCCCTCTTGCCCGGGGATCCTACGAGCAGTACTTC. Translated: CASSPLARGSYEQYF.

V usage is TRBV19 and J usage is TRBJ1-5, with D unresolved. Trimming removed 6 bases at V and 1 base at J, with 10 bases between. This CDR3 is built from 14 residues. Germline CDR1 LNHDA, CDR2 SQIVND (reference sequence). CDR3 protein: CASSPELSNQPQHF. CDR3 coding DNA: TGTGCCAGTAGCCCAGAATTGAGCAATCAGCCCCAGCATTTT.

The rearrangement uses TRBV6-5 and TRBJ1-5, with D perhaps TRBD1 (6 bases). V was pared by 5 bases and J by 2 bases, with 13 bases between. The germline V gene has CDR1 MNHEY and CDR2 SVGAGI. This CDR3 is 15 amino acids long. In DNA form, the CDR3 reads TGTGCCAGCAGTAGGACAGACGGCGGCAATCAGCCCCAGCATTTT. It codes for CASSRTDGGNQPQHF.

V is TRBV3-1 (or the pseudogene TRBV3-2) and J is TRBJ1-2, with unresolved D. Trimming stripped 10 bases from V and 3 bases from J, with 6 bases between. The CDR3 sequence is 10 residues long. Germline V CDR1 and CDR2: LGHDT, YNNKEL (reference sequence). The CDR3 here is CATGDYGYTF. CDR3 nucleotides: TGTGCCACCGGGGACTATGGCTACACCTTC.

V usage is TRBV9 and J usage is TRBJ1-3; TRBD1 matches at 10 bases. V shed 4 bases, J shed 0 bases, and the junction held 7 bases outside the gene matches. CDR1 SGDLS and CDR2 YYNGEE come from the germline V gene. The CDR3 has 17 amino acids. The chain's CDR3 is CASSSSRDRGSGNTIYF. In nucleotides, the CDR3 is TGTGCCAGCAGCTCTTCTCGGGACAGGGGCTCTGGAAACACCATATATTTT. Supplemented by reference TRBV9 and TRBJ1-3, the full variable domain reads DSGVTQTPKHLITATGQRVTLRCSPRSGDLSVYWYQQSLDQGLQFLIQYYNGEERAKGNILERFSAQQFPDLHSELNLSSLELGDSALYFCASSSSRDRGSGNTIYFGEGSWLTVV.

Worth noting for this clone: This sample includes further DNA sequences coding for the same CDR3. The chain joins TRBV5-6 to TRBJ2-7, with D unresolved. Germline CDR1 is SGHDT and CDR2 is YYEEEE. The CDR3 has 11 amino acids. Trimming took 0 bases from V and 7 from J, leaving 5 bases between them. The CDR3 here is CASSLALEQYF. For the CDR3, the DNA is TGTGCCAGCAGCTTGGCTTTAGAGCAGTACTTC. The variable domain in full, completed from reference TRBV5-6 and TRBJ2-7, reads DAGVTQSPTHLIKTRGQQVTLRCSPKSGHDTVSWYQQALGQGPQFIFQYYEEEERQRGNFPDRFSGHQFPNYSSELNVNALLLGDSALYLCASSLALEQYFGPGTRLTVT.

The rearrangement uses TRBV3-1 (or the pseudogene TRBV3-2) and TRBJ1-4, with 7 bases lining up with TRBD1. The length of the CDR3 is 14 residues. Germline loops: CDR1 LGHDT, CDR2 YNNKEL (reference sequence). The V segment lost 4 bases and the J segment 5 bases; nucleotides outside the gene matches: 4. CDR3 nucleotide sequence: TGTGCCAGCAGCCTCCGGGACAGCAATGAAAAACTGTTTTTT. Encoded protein: CASSLRDSNEKLFF.

This chain links TRBV2 with TRBJ2-1; tentative D call: TRBD2 (7 bases). The CDR3 sequence is 17 residues long. Trimming took off 6 bases at V and 0 bases at J, with 18 bases between the two ends. Germline CDR1 SNHLY, CDR2 FYNNEI. As DNA, the CDR3 is TGTGCCAGCAGAGCTGGAGGGGGGGCGAGCTCCTACAATGAGCAGTTCTTC. It translates to CASRAGGGASSYNEQFF.

The gene calls are TRBV18 and TRBJ1-2; no clear D gene. The CDR3 covers 15 residues. The V and J ends lost 6 bases and 1 base respectively, with 15 bases between them. Per germline, CDR1 KGHSH and CDR2 LQKENI. The CDR3 DNA follows: TGTGCCAGCTCTCGTGGGAGGACTGTTAACTATGGCTACACCTTC. Translation gives CASSRGRTVNYGYTF.

The chain recombines TRBV10-3 with TRBJ1-1, with 10 bases that match TRBD1. The germline V gene encodes CDR1 ENHRY and CDR2 SYGVKD. The J segment lost 6 bases and the V segment lost 4 bases, leaving 8 bases of the junction unmatched. The CDR3 loop spans 15 amino acids. The CDR3 DNA sequence: TGTGCCATCAGTGTTGGGACAGGGGAAGGGGCTGAAGCTTTCTTT. It yields the protein CAISVGTGEGAEAFF.

V usage is TRBV5-4 and J usage is TRBJ2-1, with a weak D call TRBD1 (5 bases). The CDR3 loop spans 15 amino acids. V was pared by 0 bases and J by 7 bases, with 14 bases between. Germline V CDR1 and CDR2: SGHNT, YYREEE (reference sequence). CDR3 DNA sequence: TGTGCCAGCAGCTTGGGTTCAGGGTTTTGGAATGAGCAGTTCTTC. Translation gives CASSLGSGFWNEQFF.

The chain recombines TRBV6-5 with TRBJ2-7; maybe TRBD2 (6 bases). CDR3 length: 16 residues. Germline V lookup: CDR1 MNHEY, CDR2 SVGAGI. V lost 0 bases to trimming and J lost 2 bases, with 14 bases between them. The CDR3 here is CASSYSSGGAPYEQYF. CDR3 DNA: TGTGCCAGCAGTTACTCTTCTGGCGGGGCTCCCTACGAGCAGTACTTC.

The chain couples TRBV3-1 (or the pseudogene TRBV3-2) to TRBJ1-1; 7 bases align to TRBD1. The germline V gene has CDR1 LGHDT and CDR2 YNNKEL (reference sequence). The CDR3 consists of 13 residues. V dropped 4 bases and J dropped 7; count of bases not matched to a gene: 6. CDR3 residues: CASSRVRDSEAFF. For the CDR3, the DNA is TGTGCCAGCAGCCGCGTCCGGGACAGTGAAGCTTTCTTT.

V is TRBV7-2 and J is TRBJ1-3, with a weak D call TRBD1 (5 bases). Trimming cost V 4 bases and J 0 bases, with 10 bases left between them. CDR1 and CDR2 (germline): SGHTA, FQGNSA. The CDR3 has 15 residues. The CDR3 DNA sequence: TGTGCCAGCAGCTCCAGGGTGAGCTCTGGAAACACCATATATTTT. It yields the protein CASSSRVSSGNTIYF.

This chain uses TRBV23-1 with TRBJ2-1, with 7 positions matching TRBD1. Being an ORF, TRBV23-1 has a function that is uncertain. The CDR3 contains 13 residues. Trimming removed 7 bases from V and 4 bases from J; junction bases left unmatched: 4. The CDR3 DNA follows: TGCGCCAGCAAAACAGGGGCTTACAATGAGCAGTTCTTC. Translation: CASKTGAYNEQFF.

This clone is a singleton in its sample. The chain has TRBV7-2 and TRBJ2-3; D is unresolved. V gave up 5 bases and J gave up 2 bases, with 14 bases separating them. The V gene's germline CDR1 is SGHTA and CDR2 FQGNSA. This CDR3 has 15 amino acids. The DNA for the CDR3 is TGTGCCAGCAGCCTGAGACTGGAATCCACAGATACGCAGTATTTT. Its translation: CASSLRLESTDTQYF.

J is TRBJ1-6 and V is TRBV7-5. TRBV7-5 is an annotated pseudogene. The CDR3 sequence is 15 residues long. CDR3 sequence: CARSLGSSYNSPLHF. CDR3 nucleotides: TGTGCCAGAAGCTTAGGGAGCTCCTATAATTCACCCCTCCACTTT.

The chain links TRBV21-1 to TRBJ1-1; TRBD1, the D gene given by the table, was not confirmed from the DNA. TRBV21-1 has pseudogene status. The CDR3 has 14 residues. Here the CDR3 reads CASTQGTENTEAFF. CDR3 DNA sequence: TGTGCCAGCACCCAAGGGACAGAGAACACTGAAGCTTTCTTT.

J is TRBJ1-1 and V is TRBV29-1, with a possible D match to TRBD1 (5 bases). V was shortened by 0 bases and J by 1 base, with 9 bases between the two germline ends. CDR1 is SQVTM, CDR2 ANQGSEA, per germline. The CDR3 loop spans 14 amino acids. CDR3 coding DNA: TGCAGCGTTGAAGAGCGCAGGGCGAACACTGAAGCTTTCTTT. Translation: CSVEERRANTEAFF.

The genes are TRBV6-2 or TRBV6-3 and TRBJ2-3; D is perhaps TRBD1 (5 bases). V was cut by 2 bases and J by 0 bases, with 6 bases left in between. Germline V gene data show CDR1 as MNHEY and CDR2 as SVGEGT. The CDR3 spans 14 residues. The CDR3 region is CASSYGQSTDTQYF. The CDR3, as DNA: TGTGCCAGCAGTTACGGACAAAGCACAGATACGCAGTATTTT.

This chain links TRBV5-4 with TRBJ1-2, with D perhaps TRBD1 (6 bases). Trimming left V 9 bases short and J 3 bases short, with 15 bases between. Looked up from germline, CDR1 is SGHNT and CDR2 is YYREEE (reference sequence). This CDR3 region has 13 residues. CDR3 DNA sequence: TGTGCCACCTACCAGGGGCTGGACTATGGCTACACCTTC. Translating it yields CATYQGLDYGYTF.

The gene calls are TRBV4-2 and TRBJ1-4, with TRBD1 matching 7 bases. Looked up from germline, CDR1 is LGHNA and CDR2 is YNFKEQ. CDR3 length: 16 residues. The junction had 9 bases not matched to a gene; V was cut back by 0 bases and J by 8 bases. The CDR3 DNA sequence: TGTGCCAGCAGCCAAGATTGGGGCAGGGGGAACGAAAAACTGTTTTTT. Encoded protein: CASSQDWGRGNEKLFF.

CDR3: CASSSTDAGFANEQFF. The CDR3 DNA sequence: TGTGCCAGCAGTTCGACGGATGCGGGTTTCGCTAATGAGCAGTTCTTC. The chain couples TRBV6-5 to TRBJ2-1; TRBD2 is a possible D gene (5 bases). This CDR3 has 16 residues. V was clipped by 4 bases and J by 7 bases, with 20 bases between them. Germline lookup yields CDR1 MNHEY and CDR2 SVGAGI.

This clone was detected a few times. V gene TRBV18 combines with J gene TRBJ2-5; 9 bases align to TRBD2. The germline gives CDR1 KGHSH, CDR2 LQKENI. The trim removed 4 bases at V and 1 base at J, leaving 10 bases unmatched. This CDR3 region has 17 residues. Here the CDR3 DNA reads TGTGCCAGCTCACAGGGTCCGAGCGGGGGGCGCCAAGAGACCCAGTACTTC. It translates to CASSQGPSGGRQETQYF.

The chain uses TRBV6-2 or TRBV6-3 and TRBJ2-1; 9 bases agree with TRBD2. V shed 4 bases, J shed 4 bases, and the junction held 5 bases outside the gene matches. Germline V gene sequence: CDR1 MNHEY, CDR2 SVGEGT. CDR3 length: 15 amino acids. This CDR3 reads CASSLAGAGYNEQFF. The CDR3 region has the DNA TGTGCCAGCAGTTTAGCGGGAGCGGGGTACAATGAGCAGTTCTTC.

The chain has TRBV30 and TRBJ2-7; maybe TRBD2 (5 bases). Trimming shortened V by 0 bases and J by 5 bases, and 23 bases separated the two germline ends. The CDR3 sequence is 17 residues long. Germline CDR1 GTSNPN, CDR2 SVGIG (reference sequence). This chain's CDR3 is CAWSVLGGLLATHEQYF. CDR3 nucleotide sequence: TGTGCCTGGAGTGTACTCGGAGGACTCCTCGCAACCCACGAGCAGTACTTC. Supplemented by reference TRBV30 and TRBJ2-7, the full variable domain reads SQTIHQWPATLVQPVGSPLSLECTVEGTSNPNLYWYRQAAGRGLQLLFYSVGIGQISSEVPQNLSASRPQDRQFILSSKKLLLSDSGFYLCAWSVLGGLLATHEQYFGPGTRLTVT.

The chain employs TRBV6-5 and TRBJ2-7; D is unresolved. The CDR3 sequence is 13 residues long. The germline V gene encodes CDR1 MNHEY and CDR2 SVGAGI. V lost 5 bases, J lost 4 bases, and 12 bases lay in between. The CDR3 DNA sequence: TGTGCCAGCAGTCTTGATCTACCGTACGAGCAGTACTTC. It translates to CASSLDLPYEQYF.

This sequence joins TRBV24-1 and TRBJ1-5; D not resolved. The CDR3 length is 16 residues. Germline lookup yields CDR1 KGHDR and CDR2 SFDVKD. The ends were cut back, 7 bases at V and 3 bases at J, with 18 bases in the middle. The chain's CDR3 is CATSPGTTTYNQPQHF. The CDR3 DNA follows: TGTGCCACCAGCCCAGGAACAACGACGTACAATCAGCCCCAGCATTTT.